This TCR beta chain was observed in a study of T cell changes during pregnancy in multiple sclerosis. V gave up 3 bases and J gave up 8 bases, with 13 bases separating them. Per germline, CDR1 KGHSH and CDR2 LQKENI. The CDR3 consists of 13 residues. TCRdb's copy holds only in-frame clones and misses some; the assay was immunoSEQ multiplex PCR. The table shows roughly 50,000 clones, with approximately 92% occurring only once. Sequenced material: CD4+ T cells from peripheral blood mononuclear cells, taken in the third trimester of pregnancy. This clonotype originated in a female donor with multiple sclerosis, enrolled in a pregnancy study. The chain joins TRBV18 to TRBJ1-2; D is undetermined. DNA of the CDR3: TGTGCCAGCTCACCCGGCGACTTTGGGGGCTACACCTTC. Encoded protein: CASSPGDFGGYTF.